The sequence of this TCR beta chain was determined in a study of metastatic and nonmetastatic thyroid tumors. This clone has a count of ten or more. Thyroid surgery was preceded by no treatment in any patient. TCRdb re-clonotyped the PCR reads via MiXCR. Here the sample spans 40,000 or so clones, about a sixth being singletons. Per germline, CDR1 SGHDT and CDR2 YYEEEE. V was shortened by 4 bases and J by 3 bases, with 14 bases between the two germline ends. The CDR3 extends over 15 amino acids. Material: tumor tissue. The chain uses TRBV5-6 and TRBJ1-5, with D perhaps TRBD1 (5 bases). The clonotype comes from a female donor with papillary thyroid cancer or a benign thyroid nodule (not recorded which). Some clones in this sample may be carry-over from other donors' samples. CDR3 sequence (DNA): TGTGCCAGCAGCAGACTACAGGCCGTCAATCAGCCCCAGCATTTT. Protein product: CASSRLQAVNQPQHF.